What follows are 4 T cell receptor beta chains derived from one specimen sequenced in a study of tumor-infiltrating lymphocytes in oesophageal squamous cell carcinoma (dated by TCRdb to about 2016). Libraries were made using PCR. The sequencer was an Illumina HiSeq 2000. The public reads were run again by TCRdb, first through fastp at Q25 and then through MiXCR, and only productive beta chains were kept. Each CDR3 protein gets just one entry, which takes the most common genes and DNA from the rows behind it. For this sample there are roughly 18,000 distinct CDR3 sequences; 35% to 50% appear just once. The leading ten clones occupy about 30% of the sample. The specimen sequenced was esophageal tumor tissue. The source is a male donor with esophageal squamous cell carcinoma.

On this clonotype itself: Germline is not matched at one junction end, which may reflect a read error. CDR3 residues: CVSSPTGTGELFF. CDR3 coding DNA: TGTGTCAGCAGCCCGACGGGAACCGGGGAGCTGTTTTTT. This chain links TRBV7-6 with TRBJ2-2; possibly TRBD2 for D (5 bases). There are 13 residues in the CDR3. The germline gives CDR1 SGHVS, CDR2 FNYEAQ.

In regard to this clonotype: The DNA is omitted, as the CDR3 cannot be located on it reliably, and the CDR3 follows TCRdb's listing. This sequence joins TRBV19 and TRBJ2-6; the table assigns TRBD2, which was not confirmed against the DNA. CDR1 LNHDA and CDR2 SQIVND come from the germline V gene (reference sequence). The CDR3 spans 16 amino acids, including both terminal residues. Here the CDR3 reads CASTDAGTFLWLHLRF.

This sequence joins TRBV3-1 and TRBJ1-6, with TRBD1 matching over 7 bases. The length of the CDR3 is 15 residues. Trimming cost V 5 bases and J 7 bases; bases outside gene matches: 8. From germline, CDR1 is LGHDT and CDR2 YNNKEL (reference sequence). The CDR3 loop reads CASSVHDRANSPLHF. CDR3 DNA: TGTGCCAGCAGCGTTCACGACAGGGCCAATTCACCCCTCCACTTT.

This clonotype came up a few times. The chain has TRBV7-2 and TRBJ2-4; the D is unclear. The tail of the sequence fits TRBJ2-7 better, so the J call may be wrong. Germline V gives CDR1 SGHTA, CDR2 FQGNSA. The CDR3 extends over 12 amino acids. CDR3 residues: CASSLVRYEQYF. The DNA for the CDR3 is TGTGCCAGCAGCTTAGTTAGGTACGAGCAGTACTTC.